Listed below are T cell receptor beta chains from one sample, sequenced in a study of T cells in localized non-small cell lung cancer. TCRdb keeps only in-frame clones here, not all; method: immunoSEQ multiplex PCR. The table records 50,000 to 65,000 clones, approximately 80% of them present only once. The sample in question was PBMCs, obtained before any cancer treatment. The receptors come from a man aged 35 to 69 with stage II lung adenocarcinoma. Both conserved end residues are part of each CDR3. D genes are given only for firm matches. Where a row states a size, it is once, few, many or the class of an expanded clone; other rows omit it.

j_call clone_size d_call v_call cdr3_nt cdr3_aa
TRBJ2-5 - - TRBV5-1 TGCGCCAGCAGCTTAGAGCCAGCTAAAGAGACCCAGTACTTC CASSLEPAKETQYF
TRBJ2-1 - - TRBV7-9 TGTGCCAGCAGCTTTTCCTATGAGCAGTTCTTC CASSFSYEQFF
TRBJ2-5 - - TRBV5-1 TGCGCCAGCAGCTTGCAAGGGACGTTCCAAGAGACCCAGTACTTC CASSLQGTFQETQYF
TRBJ1-5 - - TRBV7-2 TGTGCCAGCAGCTCCCTGGTCGATCAGCCCCAGCATTTT CASSSLVDQPQHF
TRBJ2-3 - TRBD2 TRBV30 TGTGCCTGGACTCCTAGCGGGAAAGGGGCAGATACGCAGTATTTT CAWTPSGKGADTQYF
TRBJ2-3 - TRBD2 TRBV10-2 TGCGCCAGCAGTCGGACTAGCGGGGTTTCAGATACGCAGTATTTT CASSRTSGVSDTQYF
TRBJ1-2 - TRBD1 TRBV15 TGTGCCACCAGGCCAGACAGGGGCCGCTATGGCTACACCTTC CATRPDRGRYGYTF
TRBJ1-1 - - TRBV29-1 TGCAGCGTTGTACCCGGCACGACGGGAACTGAAGCTTTCTTT CSVVPGTTGTEAFF
TRBJ2-1 - - TRBV6-4 TGTGCCAGCAGTAACGGGGCGTCAAGCTCCTACAATGAGCAGTTCTTC CASSNGASSSYNEQFF
TRBJ2-3 - TRBD1 TRBV19 TGTGCCAGTAGTGCGACAGGGAGCACAGATACGCAGTATTTT CASSATGSTDTQYF
TRBJ1-1 - TRBD1 TRBV7-9 TGTGCCAGCAGCTCTACTAACAGGGGAGGGACTGAAGCTTTCTTT CASSSTNRGGTEAFF
TRBJ1-4 few - TRBV19 TGTGCCAGTAGTGGGGGGAAGGGACTGTTTTTT CASSGGKGLFF
TRBJ2-3 - TRBD2 TRBV7-9 TGTGCCAGCAGCTTAGGGCTAGCGGGAGTGTCTCTAATAACAGATACGCAGTATTTT CASSLGLAGVSLITDTQYF
TRBJ1-5 - - TRBV6-1 TGTGCCAGCAGTGAGACGGACTATTACAATCAGCCCCAGCATTTT CASSETDYYNQPQHF
TRBJ1-2 few TRBD1 TRBV7-8 TGTGCCAGCAGCTTCCGGGACAGTAACTATGGCTACACCTTC CASSFRDSNYGYTF
TRBJ1-3 - - TRBV29-1 TGCAGCGTTAGCACCTCTAGCTCTGGAAACACCATATATTTT CSVSTSSSGNTIYF
TRBJ1-1 - - TRBV19 TGTGCCAGTAGTATTCAGGCAGCGCCTGAAGCTTTCTTT CASSIQAAPEAFF
TRBJ2-6 - - TRBV6-4 TGTGCCAGCAGTGATGGGAGCTCTGGGGCCAACGTCCTGACTTTC CASSDGSSGANVLTF
TRBJ2-1 - - TRBV11-2 TGTGCCAGCAGCTTAGATGGTCTGGCCAATGAGCAGTTCTTC CASSLDGLANEQFF
TRBJ2-2 - - TRBV11-1 TGTGCCAGCAGCTTAGCGTGGACCGGGGAGCTGTTTTTT CASSLAWTGELFF
TRBJ1-5 - - TRBV7-9 TGTGCCAGCAGCTTAGGCGTAGGTAGTGACTATCAGCCCCAGCATTTT CASSLGVGSDYQPQHF
TRBJ2-7 - - TRBV7-6 TGTGCCAGCAGCTCCTTCCCAGGGAACGTCCGCTACGAGCAGTACTTC CASSSFPGNVRYEQYF
TRBJ1-5 - TRBD1 TRBV18 TGTGCCAGCTCCGGGACAGGGAATCAGCCCCAGCATTTT CASSGTGNQPQHF
TRBJ1-3 - - TRBV30 TGTGCCTGGAGTGGGGGGCTCGGAAACACCATATATTTT CAWSGGLGNTIYF
TRBJ2-1 - TRBD2 TRBV10-3 TGTGCCATCGGGACTAGCGGGAAAGGTTCCTACAATGAGCAGTTCTTC CAIGTSGKGSYNEQFF
TRBJ2-1 - - TRBV7-2 TGTGCCAGCAGCTTCGCCTACAATGAGCAGTTCTTC CASSFAYNEQFF
TRBJ2-3 once TRBD2 TRBV2 TGTGCCAGCAGGCCCGGCGGACTAGCGGGGAGCACAGATACGCAGTATTTT CASRPGGLAGSTDTQYF
TRBJ2-5 - - TRBV11-2 TGTGCCAGCAGTTTGGGACCGACGGGCGGGACCCAGTACTTC CASSLGPTGGTQYF
TRBJ2-1 - - TRBV4-1 TGCGCCAGCAGCCAAGGGGGGAGCTCCTACAATGAGCAGTTCTTC CASSQGGSSYNEQFF
TRBJ2-7 - - TRBV19 TGTGCCAGTAGTACGGGCAGATCCTACGAGCAGTACTTC CASSTGRSYEQYF
TRBJ2-1 - - TRBV29-1 TGCAGCGTTGAAGATCGAAGGGTTGGGCAGTTCTTC CSVEDRRVGQFF
TRBJ2-7 - - TRBV28 TGTGCCAGCATGGGACATCACTTGGGGGACTCCTACGAGCAGTACTTC CASMGHHLGDSYEQYF
TRBJ1-1 - TRBD1 TRBV19 TGTGCCAGTATCGGGGACAGATTGAACACTGAAGCTTTCTTT CASIGDRLNTEAFF
TRBJ1-2 - - TRBV19 TGTGCCAGTAGTAGAAGGGACGGCTATGGCTACACCTTC CASSRRDGYGYTF
TRBJ1-2 - TRBD1 TRBV27 TGTGCCAGCAGAGACCGCGGGACAGGGGGCGAGGGTGGCTACACCTTC CASRDRGTGGEGGYTF
TRBJ2-7 - TRBD2 TRBV7-2 TGTGCCAGCAGCTTGGTCGTAGCGGGAGAAGGGGTGCAGTACTTC CASSLVVAGEGVQYF
TRBJ1-4 - TRBD1 TRBV18 TGTGCCAGCTCACTAGCAGGGGGCGCAGATGAAAAACTGTTTTTT CASSLAGGADEKLFF
TRBJ2-3 - TRBD2 TRBV18 TGTGCCAGCTCCCCGAATAGCGGGGAGGGGACAGATACGCAGTATTTT CASSPNSGEGTDTQYF
TRBJ1-1 - - TRBV2 TGTGCCAGCAGTTCAGGGGTAGGAGCTTTCTTT CASSSGVGAFF
TRBJ1-1 - TRBD1 TRBV20-1 TGCAGTGCACCGGACAGGACTGAAGCTTTCTTT CSAPDRTEAFF
TRBJ2-3 - - TRBV7-3 TGTGCCAGCAGCGCTCAGGGGTTAGATACGCAGTATTTT CASSAQGLDTQYF
TRBJ2-7 - TRBD2 TRBV13 TGTGCCAGCAGCTTAGGCAGACGACTAGCGGGTGGCGAGCAGTACTTC CASSLGRRLAGGEQYF
TRBJ1-2 - - TRBV10-3 TGTGCCATCAGTGAAGTGACCTATGGCTACACCTTC CAISEVTYGYTF
TRBJ2-2 - TRBD1 TRBV10-3 TGTGCCATAGCACCGGGACAGATGCACACCGGGGAGCTGTTTTTT CAIAPGQMHTGELFF
TRBJ2-2 - - TRBV2 TGTGCCAGCAGTGAAAGGAAGGTGGGGAACACCGGGGAGCTGTTTTTT CASSERKVGNTGELFF
TRBJ2-4 - - TRBV18 TGTGCCAGCTCACCTCGAGGACAGCAAAAAAACATTCAGTACTTC CASSPRGQQKNIQYF
TRBJ2-1 - - TRBV7-6 TGTGCCAGCAGGACCGGGAGCTCCTACAATGAGCAGTTCTTC CASRTGSSYNEQFF
TRBJ2-1 - - TRBV19 TGTGCCAGTAGTACCCCAGGACTTTCCTCCTACAATGAGCAGTTCTTC CASSTPGLSSYNEQFF
TRBJ1-5 - TRBD1 TRBV19 TGTGCCAGTAGTTCGGACAGGGCAAAGAGCAATCAGCCCCAGCATTTT CASSSDRAKSNQPQHF